This is a list of T cell receptor beta chains from one sample in a study of human T cells and chemical hapten exposure. TCRdb re-called the RACE reads with MiXCR, one entry per CDR3 protein. The sample holds some 360,000 distinct CDR3 sequences, around 5.5% seen once. Material: whole blood, obtained in connection with sensitization to the hapten diphenylcyclopropenone (DPC). Receptor source: a woman aged 45-59 years with alopecia areata. Some clones in this sample may be carry-over from other donors' samples. CDR3s include the opening cysteine and the closing phenylalanine or tryptophan. Each record gives: V gene, clone size, D gene, J gene, CDR3 DNA, CDR3 protein. D genes are given only for firm matches. Part of the rows lack a size; the others show once, few, many or a class for expanded clones.

v_call: TRBV4-2; clone_size: few; d_call: TRBD2; j_call: TRBJ2-7; cdr3_nt: TGTGCCAGCAGCCAGACCCGCGGGAGGAGCTCCTACGAGCAGTACTTC; cdr3_aa: CASSQTRGRSSYEQYF
v_call: TRBV4-3; clone_size: few; d_call: NA; j_call: TRBJ2-1; cdr3_nt: TGCGCCAGCAGCCAAGGTACAGGGATTGAGCAGTTCTTC; cdr3_aa: CASSQGTGIEQFF
v_call: TRBV20-1; clone_size: many; d_call: NA; j_call: TRBJ2-7; cdr3_nt: TGCAGTGCTCAGCGAGGGGGCTACGAGCAGTACTTC; cdr3_aa: CSAQRGGYEQYF
v_call: TRBV12-3/TRBV12-4; clone_size: NA; d_call: NA; j_call: TRBJ2-4; cdr3_nt: TGTGCCAGCAGCCAGTTCGGGGCGATTGACATTCAGTACTTC; cdr3_aa: CASSQFGAIDIQYF
v_call: TRBV12-3/TRBV12-4; clone_size: NA; d_call: TRBD2; j_call: TRBJ2-5; cdr3_nt: TGTGCCAGCAGTGCCCTTCTAGCGGGAGAGACCCAGTACTTC; cdr3_aa: CASSALLAGETQYF
v_call: TRBV5-6; clone_size: many; d_call: TRBD1; j_call: TRBJ1-1; cdr3_nt: TGTGCCAGCAGCTTGGCGACAGGGGGCGCCGGCACTGAAGCTTTCTTT; cdr3_aa: CASSLATGGAGTEAFF
v_call: TRBV12-3/TRBV12-4; clone_size: many; d_call: TRBD2; j_call: TRBJ2-1; cdr3_nt: TGTGCCAGCAGTCCCTGGGCGGGGGGGCCCAGTGAGCAGTTCTTC; cdr3_aa: CASSPWAGGPSEQFF
v_call: TRBV4-3; clone_size: many; d_call: NA; j_call: TRBJ2-1; cdr3_nt: TGCGCCAGCAGCCAAGACCAGGGCTACAATGAGCAGTTCTTC; cdr3_aa: CASSQDQGYNEQFF
v_call: TRBV3-1; clone_size: many; d_call: NA; j_call: TRBJ2-3; cdr3_nt: TGTGCCAGCAGAGGGGGAGCGGGCCGCACAGATACGCAGTATTTT; cdr3_aa: CASRGGAGRTDTQYF
v_call: TRBV4-1; clone_size: few; d_call: TRBD1; j_call: TRBJ2-3; cdr3_nt: TGCGCCAGCAGCCAAGAGACAGGGGGGGGCCGGGCAGATACGCAGTATTTT; cdr3_aa: CASSQETGGGRADTQYF
v_call: TRBV4-3; clone_size: few; d_call: TRBD1; j_call: TRBJ2-7; cdr3_nt: TGCGCCAGCAGCCACTACCGGGGACAGAGCTACGAGCAGTACTTC; cdr3_aa: CASSHYRGQSYEQYF
v_call: TRBV6-1; clone_size: many; d_call: NA; j_call: TRBJ2-3; cdr3_nt: TGTGCCAGCAGACTAGATCCCACAGATACGCAGTATTTT; cdr3_aa: CASRLDPTDTQYF
v_call: TRBV9; clone_size: few; d_call: NA; j_call: TRBJ2-7; cdr3_nt: TGTGCCAGCAGCGCCTATACAGGGAACTACGAGCAGTACTTC; cdr3_aa: CASSAYTGNYEQYF
v_call: TRBV28; clone_size: many; d_call: NA; j_call: TRBJ2-7; cdr3_nt: TGTGCCAGCTCCCTCTGGGGGGTCTCCTACGAGCAGTACTTC; cdr3_aa: CASSLWGVSYEQYF
v_call: TRBV6-5; clone_size: NA; d_call: NA; j_call: TRBJ2-1; cdr3_nt: TGTGCCAGCAGTCAGCAGGGTGAGCAGTTCTTC; cdr3_aa: CASSQQGEQFF
v_call: TRBV3-1; clone_size: many; d_call: NA; j_call: TRBJ2-2; cdr3_nt: TGTGCCAGCAGCCAAGAAGGCGGAGCCGGGGAGCTGTTTTTT; cdr3_aa: CASSQEGGAGELFF
v_call: TRBV25-1; clone_size: many; d_call: TRBD2; j_call: TRBJ2-1; cdr3_nt: TGTGCCAGCAGTGAACCGGGACTAGCGGGAGATGAGCAGTTCTTC; cdr3_aa: CASSEPGLAGDEQFF
v_call: TRBV18; clone_size: few; d_call: NA; j_call: TRBJ2-1; cdr3_nt: TGTGCCAGCTCACCATGGCAAATATCCGACTACAATGAGCAGTTCTTC; cdr3_aa: CASSPWQISDYNEQFF
v_call: TRBV5-1; clone_size: NA; d_call: NA; j_call: TRBJ2-3; cdr3_nt: TGCGCCAGCAGCGCCACAGGGAGGCCAGATACGCAGTATTTT; cdr3_aa: CASSATGRPDTQYF
v_call: TRBV20-1; clone_size: NA; d_call: NA; j_call: TRBJ2-1; cdr3_nt: TGCAGTGCTAGAGATCAGCAGCGCCGCCGGGAGCAGTTCTTC; cdr3_aa: CSARDQQRRREQFF
v_call: TRBV2; clone_size: NA; d_call: NA; j_call: TRBJ2-5; cdr3_nt: TGTGCCAGCAAGAGGGACACAGAAGAGACCCAGTACTTC; cdr3_aa: CASKRDTEETQYF
v_call: TRBV6-1; clone_size: many; d_call: NA; j_call: TRBJ1-2; cdr3_nt: TGTGCCAGCTCTCCAGGGGCCTACTATGGCTACACCTTC; cdr3_aa: CASSPGAYYGYTF
v_call: TRBV3-1; clone_size: many; d_call: NA; j_call: TRBJ1-1; cdr3_nt: TGTGCCAGCAGCGGTAACAGGGCTGAAGCTTTCTTT; cdr3_aa: CASSGNRAEAFF
v_call: TRBV6-5; clone_size: NA; d_call: NA; j_call: TRBJ2-6; cdr3_nt: TGTGCCAGCAGTCTTTTTGGACAGACCTCTGGGGCCAACGTCCTGACTTTC; cdr3_aa: CASSLFGQTSGANVLTF
v_call: TRBV7-9; clone_size: many; d_call: NA; j_call: TRBJ1-3; cdr3_nt: TGTGCCAGCAGCTTATCAAGGTCCTCTGGAAACACCATATATTTT; cdr3_aa: CASSLSRSSGNTIYF
v_call: TRBV7-8; clone_size: NA; d_call: NA; j_call: TRBJ1-6; cdr3_nt: TGTGCCAGCAGCTTAGGGACCGGATTTCATTCACCCCTCCACTTT; cdr3_aa: CASSLGTGFHSPLHF